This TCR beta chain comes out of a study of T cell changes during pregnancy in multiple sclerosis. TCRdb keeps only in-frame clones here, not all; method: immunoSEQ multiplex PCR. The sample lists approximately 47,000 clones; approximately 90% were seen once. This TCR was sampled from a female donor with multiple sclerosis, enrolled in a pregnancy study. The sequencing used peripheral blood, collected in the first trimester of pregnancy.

This CDR3 reads CASSEGSGGQETQYF. The CDR3 DNA reads as TGTGCCAGCAGTGAGGGTAGCGGGGGCCAAGAGACCCAGTACTTC. V usage is TRBV6-4 and J usage is TRBJ2-5, with 9 bases fitting TRBD2. The CDR3 totals 15 residues. CDR1 MRHNA and CDR2 SNTAGT come from the germline V gene. J gave up 1 base and V 3 bases, and 3 bases lay outside the gene matches.